In its sample, the clone carrying this T cell receptor beta chain ranks as medium-sized. Antigen unknown. This sample is part of a study of metastatic and nonmetastatic thyroid tumors. Study-wide results and limits: According to reports, the diversity of TCR beta was significantly higher in malignant thyroid tumors than in benign nodules, and this held in both blood and tumor samples.

Through MiXCR, TCRdb re-clonotyped the PCR reads. The sample lists approximately 8,000 clones, 20% to 25% occurring once. Thyroid surgery was performed in patients who had received no treatment beforehand. The germline V gene has CDR1 SGHTA and CDR2 FQGTGA. The CDR3 is made up of 18 amino acids. V gave up 5 bases and J gave up 0 bases, with 17 bases separating them. What was sequenced was tumor tissue. The clonotype was recovered from a female donor with papillary thyroid cancer or a benign thyroid nodule (not recorded which). Some clones in this sample may be carry-over from other donors' samples. The V gene is TRBV7-3, the J gene TRBJ2-6; the D gene could be TRBD1 or TRBD2 (5 bases each). The CDR3 protein is CASSLSGTALSGANVLTF. CDR3 nucleotides: TGTGCCAGCAGCCTAAGTGGGACGGCCCTCTCTGGGGCCAACGTCCTGACTTTC.